Sequencing of this T cell receptor (beta chain) was carried out in a study of somatic mutations in cytotoxic T cells in rheumatoid arthritis. Only in-frame clones appear in the TCRdb table, and some are missing; sequencing was by immunoSEQ multiplex PCR. This table holds under 25,000 clones, 85% found once. The TCR was taken from a woman aged 40 to 50 with rheumatoid arthritis. The sample comprised CD8+ T cells sorted from blood.

CDR3 amino acids: CASSFKGELFF. The CDR3 nucleotides read TGTGCCAGCAGCTTTAAGGGAGAACTGTTTTTT. The chain is built from TRBV7-9 and TRBJ1-4, with D unresolved. The ends were cut back, 3 bases at V and 12 bases at J, with 8 bases in the middle. The CDR3 covers 11 residues. Germline lookup yields CDR1 SEHNR and CDR2 FQNEAQ (reference sequence). The variable domain in full, completed from reference TRBV7-9 and TRBJ1-4, reads DTGVSQNPRHKITKRGQNVTFRCDPISEHNRLYWYRQTLGQGPEFLTYFQNEAQLEKSRLLSDRFSAERPKGSFSTLEIQRTEQGDSAMYLCASSFKGELFFGSGTQLSVL.